A selection of T cell receptor beta chains follows, all from one sample in a study of control samples from healthy donors and cancer patients. TCRdb's table, derived via immunoSEQ multiplex PCR, lists solely in-frame clones and lacks some. The sample has about 190,000 clones, around 93% seen once. The sequenced material came from blood. The receptors originated from a man under 40 in good health. The CDR3 runs from the conserved cysteine through the conserved F or W. The order of the fields is CDR3 protein, CDR3 DNA, V gene, clone size, J gene, D gene, CDR3 length. D genes are given only for firm matches. Only part of the rows carry a size: once, few, many, or a class if the clone is expanded.

CDR3 protein: CASRRGQGGGEAFF
CDR3 DNA: TGTGCCAGCAGGAGGGGACAGGGGGGAGGTGAAGCTTTCTTT
V gene: TRBV2
clone size: -
J gene: TRBJ1-1
D gene: TRBD1
CDR3 length: 14

CDR3 protein: CASSLAPHDQPQHF
CDR3 DNA: TGTGCCAGCAGCTTGGCCCCCCACGATCAGCCCCAGCATTTT
V gene: TRBV5-5
clone size: -
J gene: TRBJ1-5
D gene: -
CDR3 length: 14

CDR3 protein: CASSHGWVRANTGELFF
CDR3 DNA: TGTGCCAGCAGTCACGGATGGGTCAGAGCGAACACCGGGGAGCTGTTTTTT
V gene: TRBV6-2/TRBV6-3
clone size: -
J gene: TRBJ2-2
D gene: -
CDR3 length: 17

CDR3 protein: CASSSGGAGKNIQYF
CDR3 DNA: TGTGCCAGCAGTTCAGGGGGCGCGGGGAAAAACATTCAGTACTTC
V gene: TRBV7-9
clone size: -
J gene: TRBJ2-4
D gene: TRBD1
CDR3 length: 15

CDR3 protein: CASSHPGLAGGPDRDTQYF
CDR3 DNA: TGCGCCAGCAGCCACCCGGGACTAGCGGGGGGCCCCGATCGGGATACGCAGTATTTT
V gene: TRBV4-1
clone size: -
J gene: TRBJ2-3
D gene: TRBD2
CDR3 length: 19

CDR3 protein: CASSEYPGQGYEQYF
CDR3 DNA: TGCGCCAGCAGTGAGTATCCGGGACAGGGCTACGAGCAGTACTTC
V gene: TRBV10-2
clone size: -
J gene: TRBJ2-7
D gene: TRBD1
CDR3 length: 15

CDR3 protein: CASSLGAEYEQYF
CDR3 DNA: TGCGCCAGCAGCTTGGGGGCAGAGTACGAGCAGTACTTC
V gene: TRBV5-1
clone size: -
J gene: TRBJ2-7
D gene: -
CDR3 length: 13

CDR3 protein: CASGLPGSSYEQYF
CDR3 DNA: TGTGCTAGTGGTTTGCCAGGGAGCTCCTACGAGCAGTACTTC
V gene: TRBV12-5
clone size: once
J gene: TRBJ2-7
D gene: -
CDR3 length: 14

CDR3 protein: CASSSNGGAYTGELFF
CDR3 DNA: TGTGCCAGCAGCTCTAACGGGGGGGCGTACACCGGGGAGCTGTTTTTT
V gene: TRBV7-8
clone size: -
J gene: TRBJ2-2
D gene: TRBD2
CDR3 length: 16

CDR3 protein: CASSPSGGNTEAFF
CDR3 DNA: TGTGCCAGCAGCCCATCAGGAGGGAACACTGAAGCTTTCTTT
V gene: TRBV7-3
clone size: -
J gene: TRBJ1-1
D gene: -
CDR3 length: 14

CDR3 protein: CASSQPLRPQEQYF
CDR3 DNA: TGCGCCAGCAGCCAACCCCTCCGCCCCCAGGAGCAGTACTTC
V gene: TRBV4-1
clone size: -
J gene: TRBJ2-7
D gene: -
CDR3 length: 14

CDR3 protein: CASSQDGGGAPGANVLTF
CDR3 DNA: TGTGCCAGCAGCCAAGACGGCGGGGGGGCCCCTGGGGCCAACGTCCTGACTTTC
V gene: TRBV4-2
clone size: -
J gene: TRBJ2-6
D gene: TRBD2
CDR3 length: 18